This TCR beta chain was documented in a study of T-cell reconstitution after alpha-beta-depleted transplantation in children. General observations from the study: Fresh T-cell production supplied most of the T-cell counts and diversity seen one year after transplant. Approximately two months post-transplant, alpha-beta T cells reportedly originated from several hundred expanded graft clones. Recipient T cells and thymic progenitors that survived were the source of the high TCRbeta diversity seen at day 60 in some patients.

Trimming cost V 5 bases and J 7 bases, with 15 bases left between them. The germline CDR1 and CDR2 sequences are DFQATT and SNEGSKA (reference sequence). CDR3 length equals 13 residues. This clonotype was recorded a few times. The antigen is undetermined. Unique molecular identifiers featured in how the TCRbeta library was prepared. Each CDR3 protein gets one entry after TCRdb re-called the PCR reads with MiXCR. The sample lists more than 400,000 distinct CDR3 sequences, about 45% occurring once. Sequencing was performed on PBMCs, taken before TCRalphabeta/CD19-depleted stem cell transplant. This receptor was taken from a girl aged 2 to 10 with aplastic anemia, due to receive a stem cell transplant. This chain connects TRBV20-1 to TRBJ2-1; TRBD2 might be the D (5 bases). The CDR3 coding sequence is TGCAGTGCTCGCCCGGGCCCGGGGAATGAGCAGTTCTTC. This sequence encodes CSARPGPGNEQFF.